These T cell receptor beta chains were read from a single sample in a study of blood T cell repertoires in COVID-19. Data came from immunoSEQ multiplex PCR; TCRdb stores just in-frame clones and leaves some out. The repertoire holds tens of thousands of clones, roughly 90% seen once, with over 1.2% in the top ten. Sample: peripheral blood. The receptor source for this set is a man in his fifties with acute or convalescent COVID-19. Both conserved end residues are part of each CDR3. A D gene is named only where the DNA matches it firmly. Size tells how often a clone was seen (once, few, many) or the class of an expanded clone, and some rows leave it out.

cdr3_aa: CASSLPSTGGLSDTQYF; cdr3_nt: TGTGCCAGCAGCTTACCCTCGACAGGGGGCTTGTCAGATACGCAGTATTTT; j_call: TRBJ2-3; clone_size: .; d_call: TRBD1; v_call: TRBV7-9
cdr3_aa: CASNSNGQFPGELFF; cdr3_nt: TGTGCCAGCAACTCTAACGGACAGTTCCCCGGGGAGCTGTTTTTT; j_call: TRBJ2-2; clone_size: .; d_call: .; v_call: TRBV6-5
cdr3_aa: CATSNGAEETQYF; cdr3_nt: TGTGCCACCAGCAATGGGGCGGAAGAGACCCAGTACTTC; j_call: TRBJ2-5; clone_size: .; d_call: .; v_call: TRBV24-1
cdr3_aa: CASSFVAGVKETQYF; cdr3_nt: TGTGCCAGCAGCTTCGTTGCGGGAGTAAAAGAGACCCAGTACTTC; j_call: TRBJ2-5; clone_size: .; d_call: TRBD2; v_call: TRBV7-2
cdr3_aa: CASSQSTFEDSNTGELFF; cdr3_nt: TGTGCCAGCAGCCAATCCACCTTCGAGGACAGCAACACCGGGGAGCTGTTTTTT; j_call: TRBJ2-2; clone_size: once; d_call: .; v_call: TRBV7-9
cdr3_aa: CASILRHGTSNTGELFF; cdr3_nt: TGTGCCAGTATCCTAAGGCACGGGACATCGAACACCGGGGAGCTGTTTTTT; j_call: TRBJ2-2; clone_size: few; d_call: .; v_call: TRBV19
cdr3_aa: CASSQELAGVGTDTQYF; cdr3_nt: TGTGCCAGCAGCCAGGAACTAGCGGGGGTAGGCACAGATACGCAGTATTTT; j_call: TRBJ2-3; clone_size: .; d_call: TRBD2; v_call: TRBV3-1/TRBV3-2
cdr3_aa: CASSEKQRRTEAFF; cdr3_nt: TGTGCCAGCAGTGAAAAGCAGAGGAGGACTGAAGCTTTCTTT; j_call: TRBJ1-1; clone_size: .; d_call: .; v_call: TRBV6-1
cdr3_aa: CASSQDVPGRRNTEAFF; cdr3_nt: TGCGCCAGCAGCCAAGACGTCCCAGGGCGGCGAAACACTGAAGCTTTCTTT; j_call: TRBJ1-1; clone_size: .; d_call: .; v_call: TRBV4-1
cdr3_aa: CASSLKTGYDEQYF; cdr3_nt: TGTGCCAGCAGTTTGAAGACAGGGTATGACGAGCAGTACTTC; j_call: TRBJ2-7; clone_size: once; d_call: TRBD1; v_call: TRBV27
cdr3_aa: CASSSRVPNTQYF; cdr3_nt: TGTGCCAGCAGTTCTCGGGTTCCTAATACGCAGTATTTT; j_call: TRBJ2-3; clone_size: .; d_call: .; v_call: TRBV27
cdr3_aa: CASSMVQGENQPQHF; cdr3_nt: TGTGCCAGCTCAATGGTGCAGGGCGAAAATCAGCCCCAGCATTTT; j_call: TRBJ1-5; clone_size: .; d_call: .; v_call: TRBV18
cdr3_aa: CASRPGTAANEKLFF; cdr3_nt: TGTGCCAGCAGACCCGGGACAGCCGCTAATGAAAAACTGTTTTTT; j_call: TRBJ1-4; clone_size: .; d_call: TRBD1; v_call: TRBV3-1/TRBV3-2
cdr3_aa: CSVEEAPGQKNTEAFF; cdr3_nt: TGCAGCGTTGAAGAGGCCCCGGGACAGAAGAACACTGAAGCTTTCTTT; j_call: TRBJ1-1; clone_size: .; d_call: TRBD1; v_call: TRBV29-1
cdr3_aa: CASSPGTSKETQYF; cdr3_nt: TGTGCCAGCAGCCCCGGGACTAGCAAAGAGACCCAGTACTTC; j_call: TRBJ2-5; clone_size: .; d_call: TRBD2; v_call: TRBV9
cdr3_aa: CASSHATGYEQFF; cdr3_nt: TGCGCCAGCAGCCATGCCACGGGTTATGAGCAGTTCTTC; j_call: TRBJ2-1; clone_size: .; d_call: .; v_call: TRBV4-3
cdr3_aa: CASSSTPGTEAFF; cdr3_nt: TGTGCCAGCAGCTCCACCCCAGGAACTGAAGCTTTCTTT; j_call: TRBJ1-1; clone_size: .; d_call: .; v_call: TRBV9
cdr3_aa: CATSRGQQTNTEAFF; cdr3_nt: TGTGCCACCAGCAGGGGACAGCAAACAAACACTGAAGCTTTCTTT; j_call: TRBJ1-1; clone_size: .; d_call: TRBD1; v_call: TRBV15
cdr3_aa: CATSDTRGGSTDTQYF; cdr3_nt: TGTGCCACCAGTGATACCCGGGGAGGGAGCACAGATACGCAGTATTTT; j_call: TRBJ2-3; clone_size: .; d_call: TRBD2; v_call: TRBV24-1
cdr3_aa: CASSADSAETQYF; cdr3_nt: TGTGCCAGCAGCGCCGACTCGGCGGAGACCCAGTACTTC; j_call: TRBJ2-5; clone_size: .; d_call: .; v_call: TRBV7-3
cdr3_aa: CASSSTGLGQPQHF; cdr3_nt: TGTGCCAGCAGTTCTACAGGATTAGGTCAGCCCCAGCATTTT; j_call: TRBJ1-5; clone_size: once; d_call: .; v_call: TRBV27
cdr3_aa: CASSFGRRSYEQYF; cdr3_nt: TGTGCCAGCAGTTTCGGTAGGAGGTCCTACGAGCAGTACTTC; j_call: TRBJ2-7; clone_size: .; d_call: .; v_call: TRBV28
cdr3_aa: CASSATWGPNQPQHF; cdr3_nt: TGTGCCAGCTCTGCCACGTGGGGCCCCAATCAGCCCCAGCATTTT; j_call: TRBJ1-5; clone_size: .; d_call: .; v_call: TRBV18
cdr3_aa: CASSLSGSVDEQFF; cdr3_nt: TGTGCCAGCAGCCTTAGCGGGAGCGTGGATGAGCAGTTCTTC; j_call: TRBJ2-1; clone_size: .; d_call: TRBD2; v_call: TRBV9
cdr3_aa: CASSLGGSGNQPQHF; cdr3_nt: TGTGCCAGTAGTCTTGGGGGCTCGGGCAATCAGCCCCAGCATTTT; j_call: TRBJ1-5; clone_size: .; d_call: .; v_call: TRBV19
cdr3_aa: CASSLARGIYGYTF; cdr3_nt: TGTGCCAGCAGCTTAGCACGGGGGATCTATGGCTACACCTTC; j_call: TRBJ1-2; clone_size: .; d_call: .; v_call: TRBV7-8
cdr3_aa: CAWSVSLAADTQYF; cdr3_nt: TGTGCCTGGAGTGTAAGCCTAGCAGCAGATACGCAGTATTTT; j_call: TRBJ2-3; clone_size: once; d_call: .; v_call: TRBV30
cdr3_aa: CASSLVSSGSLYNEQFF; cdr3_nt: TGTGCCAGCAGCTTAGTGTCTAGCGGGAGTCTATACAATGAGCAGTTCTTC; j_call: TRBJ2-1; clone_size: .; d_call: TRBD2; v_call: TRBV13
cdr3_aa: CASSPGAMNTEAFF; cdr3_nt: TGTGCCAGCAGTCCAGGGGCCATGAACACTGAAGCTTTCTTT; j_call: TRBJ1-1; clone_size: .; d_call: .; v_call: TRBV27
cdr3_aa: CASAPKAQAQYF; cdr3_nt: TGTGCCAGCGCCCCCAAGGCTCAGGCGCAGTATTTT; j_call: TRBJ2-3; clone_size: .; d_call: .; v_call: TRBV7-9
cdr3_aa: CAISEPDATQGNGELFF; cdr3_nt: TGTGCCATCAGTGAGCCGGATGCGACACAGGGTAATGGGGAGCTGTTTTTT; j_call: TRBJ2-2; clone_size: .; d_call: .; v_call: TRBV10-3
cdr3_aa: CASSYPRVRYGYTF; cdr3_nt: TGTGCCAGCAGTTACCCCCGGGTCAGATATGGCTACACCTTC; j_call: TRBJ1-2; clone_size: .; d_call: .; v_call: TRBV6-5
cdr3_aa: CASKDSGETQYF; cdr3_nt: TGTGCCAGCAAAGACAGCGGGGAGACCCAGTACTTC; j_call: TRBJ2-5; clone_size: .; d_call: .; v_call: TRBV12-3/TRBV12-4
cdr3_aa: CASLAGGPTGEQYF; cdr3_nt: TGTGCCAGTCTAGCGGGAGGGCCAACCGGGGAGCAGTACTTC; j_call: TRBJ2-7; clone_size: .; d_call: TRBD2; v_call: TRBV6-5
cdr3_aa: CASSTRDSSYSNQPQHF; cdr3_nt: TGTGCCAGCAGTACCAGGGACAGTTCATATAGCAATCAGCCCCAGCATTTT; j_call: TRBJ1-5; clone_size: .; d_call: TRBD1; v_call: TRBV28
cdr3_aa: CASSSSQYEQYF; cdr3_nt: TGTGCCAGCAGTTCGTCGCAGTACGAGCAGTACTTC; j_call: TRBJ2-7; clone_size: .; d_call: .; v_call: TRBV28
cdr3_aa: CASSADRDRGRRVARTDTQYF; cdr3_nt: TGTGCCAGCAGCGCCGATAGGGACAGGGGGCGCAGGGTGGCCCGCACAGATACGCAGTATTTT; j_call: TRBJ2-3; clone_size: .; d_call: TRBD1; v_call: TRBV7-6
cdr3_aa: CASSSNEQVGETQYF; cdr3_nt: TGTGCCAGCAGCTCAAACGAACAGGTTGGGGAGACCCAGTACTTC; j_call: TRBJ2-5; clone_size: few; d_call: .; v_call: TRBV11-2
cdr3_aa: CASSSRTSRYNEQFF; cdr3_nt: TGTGCCAGCAGTTCTAGGACTAGTCGCTACAATGAGCAGTTCTTC; j_call: TRBJ2-1; clone_size: .; d_call: TRBD2; v_call: TRBV28
cdr3_aa: CASSLEWGQGIYEQYF; cdr3_nt: TGTGCCAGCAGCTTAGAGTGGGGACAGGGGATCTACGAGCAGTACTTC; j_call: TRBJ2-7; clone_size: .; d_call: TRBD1; v_call: TRBV11-2
cdr3_aa: CASSFPFSGEETQYF; cdr3_nt: TGCGCCAGCAGCTTTCCATTTTCGGGGGAAGAGACCCAGTACTTC; j_call: TRBJ2-5; clone_size: once; d_call: .; v_call: TRBV4-1
cdr3_aa: CASNLDTRQPTTYVGYTF; cdr3_nt: TGTGCCAGCAACTTAGATACCAGACAGCCGACGACCTATGTCGGCTACACCTTC; j_call: TRBJ1-2; clone_size: once; d_call: .; v_call: TRBV7-9
cdr3_aa: CASSQDMGQKNEKLFF; cdr3_nt: TGTGCCAGCAGCCAAGATATGGGACAGAAGAATGAAAAACTGTTTTTT; j_call: TRBJ1-4; clone_size: .; d_call: TRBD1; v_call: TRBV4-2
cdr3_aa: CASRRGTGKNIQYF; cdr3_nt: TGTGCCAGCAGAAGAGGGACAGGGAAAAACATTCAGTACTTC; j_call: TRBJ2-4; clone_size: .; d_call: TRBD1; v_call: TRBV13
cdr3_aa: CASSSEGMRGSYNEQFF; cdr3_nt: TGTGCCAGCAGCTCAGAGGGTATGCGGGGGTCCTACAATGAGCAGTTCTTC; j_call: TRBJ2-1; clone_size: .; d_call: TRBD2; v_call: TRBV9
cdr3_aa: CAITSDRVDEQYF; cdr3_nt: TGTGCCATCACTTCGGACAGGGTTGATGAGCAGTACTTC; j_call: TRBJ2-7; clone_size: .; d_call: TRBD1; v_call: TRBV10-3
cdr3_aa: CASSPPGAGGELFF; cdr3_nt: TGTGCCAGCAGCCCCCCTGGGGCTGGCGGGGAGCTGTTTTTT; j_call: TRBJ2-2; clone_size: .; d_call: .; v_call: TRBV7-9
cdr3_aa: CASSYSRNSGGYTF; cdr3_nt: TGTGCCAGCAGTTACTCAAGGAATTCAGGCGGCTACACCTTC; j_call: TRBJ1-2; clone_size: .; d_call: .; v_call: TRBV6-5
cdr3_aa: CASSLFPNTGELFF; cdr3_nt: TGTGCCAGCAGCTTATTCCCTAACACCGGGGAGCTGTTTTTT; j_call: TRBJ2-2; clone_size: .; d_call: .; v_call: TRBV7-3
cdr3_aa: CASSVALARDPSGANVLTF; cdr3_nt: TGTGCCAGCAGCGTAGCTTTGGCCAGGGATCCCTCTGGGGCCAACGTCCTGACTTTC; j_call: TRBJ2-6; clone_size: .; d_call: .; v_call: TRBV9
cdr3_aa: CASGTGQVAAFF; cdr3_nt: TGTGCTAGTGGTACAGGACAGGTCGCAGCTTTCTTT; j_call: TRBJ1-1; clone_size: .; d_call: TRBD1; v_call: TRBV12-5
cdr3_aa: CASSLGSDYPKQFF; cdr3_nt: TGTGCCAGCAGCTTAGGGTCGGACTACCCTAAGCAGTTCTTC; j_call: TRBJ2-1; clone_size: .; d_call: .; v_call: TRBV11-2